One sample yielded the 19 T cell receptor beta chains listed below, sequenced in a study of blood T cell repertoires in COVID-19. The table came from immunoSEQ multiplex PCR; TCRdb's copy has only in-frame clones and leaves some out. The sample yields a few hundred thousand clones, 80% to 90% seen once. Sequencing was performed on peripheral blood. The receptors originated from a man in his 60s with acute or convalescent COVID-19.

The rearrangement joins TRBV3-1 (or the pseudogene TRBV3-2) to TRBJ2-1; 9 nucleotides match TRBD2. The length of the CDR3 is 15 residues. The germline gives CDR1 LGHDT, CDR2 YNNKEL (reference sequence). Trimming took 5 bases from V and 10 from J; bases not matched to a gene: 12. The DNA of the CDR3 is TGTGCCAGCAGCTTCTCTGGCGGGGGGGCCCCCGAGCAGTTCTTC. Its translation is CASSFSGGGAPEQFF.

The chain couples TRBV5-1 to TRBJ1-1; perhaps TRBD1 as D (6 bases). This CDR3 is 14 amino acids long. CDR1 is SGHRS, CDR2 YFSETQ, per germline. V was clipped by 2 bases and J by 4 bases, with 12 bases between them. The CDR3 region has the DNA TGCGCCAGCAGCTTTCCTCAGGGGACCACTGAAGCTTTCTTT. Translation gives CASSFPQGTTEAFF.

This clone was detected once. This sequence joins TRBV9 and TRBJ1-4, with no clear D. V lost 3 bases to trimming and J lost 8 bases, with 14 bases between them. The CDR3 has 14 amino acids. Germline V lookup: CDR1 SGDLS, CDR2 YYNGEE. CDR3 nucleotides: TGTGCCAGCAGCGCCGGACTCGGGCAAGAAAAACTGTTTTTT. The encoded protein is CASSAGLGQEKLFF.

The chain is built from TRBV6-5 and TRBJ1-4; 10 positions agree with TRBD1. CDR3 length: 15 amino acids. The germline CDR1 and CDR2 sequences are MNHEY and SVGAGI. The ends lost 5 bases at V and 6 bases at J; junction bases unmatched: 6. CDR3 region: CASSHRDRGDEKLFF. For the CDR3, the DNA is TGTGCCAGCAGTCATAGGGACAGGGGCGATGAAAAACTGTTTTTT.

V usage is TRBV7-9 and J usage is TRBJ2-7; 11 bases line up with TRBD2. The junction had 14 bases not matched to a gene; V was cut back by 5 bases and J by 5 bases. The CDR3 is 17 residues long. Germline CDR1 is SEHNR and CDR2 is FQNEAQ (reference sequence). Here the CDR3 reads CASSLPSETSGTNEQYF. CDR3 in DNA: TGTGCCAGCAGCCTCCCGAGCGAGACTAGCGGGACCAACGAGCAGTACTTC.

This chain links TRBV28 with TRBJ1-5, with D tentatively TRBD1 (6 bases). Germline CDR1 MDHEN, CDR2 SYDVKM. V dropped 5 bases and J dropped 3 bases, with 11 bases sitting between them. The CDR3 totals 14 residues. For the CDR3, the DNA is TGTGCCAGCAGTGGAAGGACAGTCAATCAGCCCCAGCATTTT. This translates into CASSGRTVNQPQHF.

The rearrangement uses TRBV19 and TRBJ2-5, with 9 bases that match TRBD1. The CDR3 is 16 residues long. J lost 3 bases, V lost 3 bases, and 8 bases had no gene match. The germline CDR1 and CDR2 sequences are LNHDA and SQIVND (reference sequence). CDR3 coding DNA: TGTGCCAGTAGTATGGACAGGGGCGGCGGCGAAGAGACCCAGTACTTC. This encodes CASSMDRGGGEETQYF.

CDR3 nucleotide sequence: TGTGCCAGCAGCTTGTGGGGCAGGCCTTACGAGCAGTACTTC. It specifies CASSLWGRPYEQYF. The chain combines TRBV5-6 with TRBJ2-7, with TRBD1 as a possible D gene (5 bases). The CDR3 is 14 amino acids. CDR1 and CDR2 (germline): SGHDT, YYEEEE. Trimming shortened V by 1 base and J by 4 bases, and 12 bases separated the two germline ends.

V and J are TRBV2 and TRBJ2-1; TRBD2 matches at 7 bases. From germline, CDR1 is SNHLY and CDR2 FYNNEI. The CDR3 has 15 residues. V lost 4 bases, J lost 4 bases, and 7 bases stayed unmatched. The CDR3 coding sequence is TGTGCCAGCAGTGGGGCTAGCGGTAGGTACAATGAGCAGTTCTTC. Translated, it gives CASSGASGRYNEQFF.

To note about this clone: Within the sample, other DNA sequences also encode this same CDR3. The J gene is TRBJ2-3, the V gene TRBV5-4; D is perhaps TRBD1 (6 bases). Trimming shortened V by 0 bases and J by 1 base, and 12 bases separated the two germline ends. The V gene's germline CDR1 is SGHNT and CDR2 YYREEE (reference sequence). The CDR3 totals 16 residues. CDR3 amino acids: CASSLGQVPRTDTQYF. The CDR3 DNA follows: TGTGCCAGCAGCTTGGGACAGGTCCCGCGCACAGATACGCAGTATTTT.

With regard to this clone: An end of the junction differs from the germline gene, which may be a read error. The rearrangement joins TRBV7-7 to TRBJ2-5, with 14 bases lining up with TRBD2. This CDR3 spans 17 amino acids. Germline V gene lookup returns CDR1 SSHAT and CDR2 FNYEAQ (reference sequence). This CDR3 reads CASSQRTGTSGSETQYF. For the CDR3, the DNA is TGTGCTAGCAGCCAACGTACGGGGACTAGCGGGAGTGAGACCCAGTACTTC.

V gene TRBV5-1 combines with J gene TRBJ2-1; 14 bases are a match to TRBD2. The CDR3 consists of 17 residues. Germline CDR1 reads SGHRS; CDR2 reads YFSETQ. The J segment lost 4 bases and the V segment lost 3 bases, leaving 6 bases of the junction unmatched. The CDR3 loop is CASSSGTSGSLYNEQFF. The CDR3 DNA reads TGCGCCAGCAGCTCCGGGACTAGCGGGAGTCTGTACAATGAGCAGTTCTTC.

This clone appeared once. V and J are TRBV10-3 and TRBJ1-6; possible D gene TRBD1, 5 bases. The ends were cut back, 2 bases at V and 7 bases at J, with 12 bases in the middle. The CDR3 covers 15 residues. Germline CDR1 reads ENHRY; CDR2 reads SYGVKD. CDR3 residues: CAISEEAGRNSPLHF. The CDR3 DNA reads TGTGCCATCAGTGAGGAGGCAGGGAGGAATTCACCCCTCCACTTT.

In this sample, this clone turned up once. The chain uses TRBV19 and TRBJ2-3; D is possibly TRBD2 (7 bases). Trimming removed 5 bases from V and 3 bases from J, with 12 bases in between. This CDR3 contains 14 residues. Germline V gene data show CDR1 as LNHDA and CDR2 as SQIVND (reference sequence). CDR3 nucleotides: TGTGCCAGTAGTCGGGGGGCGCGGACAGATACGCAGTATTTT. It is translated as CASSRGARTDTQYF.

The rearrangement links TRBV5-4 to TRBJ1-6; no clear D gene. Per the germline V gene, CDR1 is SGHNT and CDR2 is YYREEE (reference sequence). Trimming cost V 3 bases and J 7 bases, with 20 bases left between them. This CDR3 region has 17 residues. The CDR3 spells CASSYPPEGAPNSPLHF. In DNA form, the CDR3 reads TGTGCCAGCAGCTACCCGCCCGAGGGCGCGCCCAATTCACCCCTCCACTTT.

The J gene is TRBJ2-7, the V gene TRBV29-1, with 9 bases matching TRBD1. V was pared by 4 bases and J by 2 bases, with 9 bases of the junction left unmatched. The germline CDR1 and CDR2 sequences are SQVTM and ANQGSEA. The CDR3 loop spans 15 amino acids. The CDR3 region is CSVGPGTGRTYEQYF. CDR3 nucleotide sequence: TGCAGCGTTGGCCCTGGGACAGGGAGGACCTACGAGCAGTACTTC.

On this clone itself: An end of the junction differs from the germline gene, which may be a read error. The chain uses TRBV7-3 and TRBJ2-1; D is ambiguous. CDR3 length equals 16 residues. CDR1 and CDR2 (germline): SGHTA, FQGTGA. In DNA form, the CDR3 reads TGTGCCAGCAGCATAACAGCCTTTAGCTCCTACAATGAGCAGTTCTTC. Translated: CASSITAFSSYNEQFF.

J is TRBJ2-7 and V is TRBV27; tentative D call: TRBD1 (6 bases). Trimming cost V 6 bases and J 2 bases, with 8 bases left between them. Germline V gene data show CDR1 as MNHEY and CDR2 as SMNVEV (reference sequence). This CDR3 spans 12 amino acids. CDR3 amino acids: CASRTGAYEQYF. CDR3 in DNA: TGTGCCAGCAGGACAGGTGCCTACGAGCAGTACTTC.

This rearrangement joins TRBV6-2 or TRBV6-3 to TRBJ2-5; 13 positions match TRBD2. Losses at the gene ends were 5 bases for V and 5 bases for J; bases not matched to a gene: 8. Germline V gene lookup returns CDR1 MNHEY and CDR2 SVGEGT. This CDR3 contains 16 residues. The CDR3 DNA reads TGTGCCAGCAGTGCGCGGGGACTAGCGGGACCCGAGACCCAGTACTTC. Its translation is CASSARGLAGPETQYF.